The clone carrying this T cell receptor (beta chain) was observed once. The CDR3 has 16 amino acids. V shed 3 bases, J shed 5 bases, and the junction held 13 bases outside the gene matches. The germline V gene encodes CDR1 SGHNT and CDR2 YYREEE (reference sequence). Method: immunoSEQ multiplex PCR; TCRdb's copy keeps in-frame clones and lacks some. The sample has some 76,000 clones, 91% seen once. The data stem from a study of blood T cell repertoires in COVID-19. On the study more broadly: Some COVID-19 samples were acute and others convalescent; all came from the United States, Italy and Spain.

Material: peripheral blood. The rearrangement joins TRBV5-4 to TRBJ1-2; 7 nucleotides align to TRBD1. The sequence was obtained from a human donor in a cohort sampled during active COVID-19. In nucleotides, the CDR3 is TGTGCCAGCAGCTCGAGGGGGCAGGGAATCGGGTATGGCTACACCTTC. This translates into CASSSRGQGIGYGYTF.